A selection of T cell receptor beta chains follows, all from one sample in a study of identical twins. TCRdb analysed the 5' RACE reads with MiXCR anew, one entry per CDR3 protein. The data show around 490,000 distinct CDR3 sequences, approximately 20% seen once. This sample also belongs to another study, concerning yellow fever vaccine responses in identical twins.

Specimen: CD4+ T cells sorted from blood. The source is a young woman in good health. The CDR3 runs from the conserved cysteine through the conserved F or W. A D gene is named only where the DNA matches it firmly. Clone size is stated in some rows and not others, as once, few, many or a class when expanded.

d_gene	v_gene	j_gene	abundance	CDR3aa	CDR3nt
NA	TRBV2	TRBJ2-2	NA	CASSEELVGELFF	TGTGCCAGCAGTGAAGAATTAGTCGGGGAGCTGTTTTTT
NA	TRBV4-2	TRBJ2-1	NA	CASSQEGYEQFF	TGTGCCAGCAGCCAAGAAGGGTATGAGCAGTTCTTC
NA	TRBV10-1	TRBJ2-5	few	CASSRTRSETQYF	TGCGCCAGCAGCCGAACGAGGTCGGAGACCCAGTACTTC
NA	TRBV6-2/TRBV6-3	TRBJ1-6	NA	CATRWGVRNSPLHF	TGTGCCACCAGGTGGGGAGTCCGAAATTCACCCCTCCACTTT
TRBD1	TRBV11-2	TRBJ2-7	few	CASSYGQGPILSSYEQYF	TGTGCCAGCAGCTACGGACAGGGGCCGATTCTGAGCTCCTACGAGCAGTACTTC
NA	TRBV6-5	TRBJ2-7	NA	CASSYGPASPSYEQYF	TGTGCCAGCAGTTACGGACCCGCCAGTCCCTCCTACGAGCAGTACTTC
NA	TRBV20-1	TRBJ1-1	few	CSAGVSDSMNTEAFF	TGCAGTGCTGGGGTTTCGGACAGTATGAACACTGAAGCTTTCTTT
TRBD2	TRBV11-2	TRBJ2-5	NA	CASSLRTSGQETQYF	TGTGCCAGCAGCTTAAGAACTAGCGGGCAAGAGACCCAGTACTTC
TRBD1	TRBV12-3/TRBV12-4	TRBJ2-2	NA	CASSPKDGTGLVLGTGELFF	TGTGCCAGCAGTCCCAAAGACGGGACAGGGTTGGTCTTGGGCACCGGGGAGCTGTTTTTT
TRBD2	TRBV7-2	TRBJ2-2	NA	CASRMGLAGGNTGELFF	TGTGCCAGCAGGATGGGACTAGCGGGAGGTAACACCGGGGAGCTGTTTTTT
NA	TRBV5-1	TRBJ1-4	few	CASSLVGANEKLFF	TGCGCCAGCAGCTTAGTAGGGGCTAATGAAAAACTGTTTTTT
TRBD1	TRBV24-1	TRBJ2-5	few	CATSEDRGKVETQYF	TGTGCCACCAGCGAGGACAGGGGAAAGGTAGAGACCCAGTACTTC
NA	TRBV5-6	TRBJ1-4	NA	CASSSVVESEKLFF	TGTGCCAGCAGCTCTGTTGTGGAGTCTGAAAAACTGTTTTTT
NA	TRBV7-6	TRBJ1-1	few	CASSETEMNTEAFF	TGTGCCAGCAGCGAGACAGAGATGAACACTGAAGCTTTCTTT
NA	TRBV7-2	TRBJ2-3	NA	CASSLPGLQDTQYF	TGTGCCAGCAGCTTACCCGGACTTCAAGATACGCAGTATTTT
NA	TRBV20-1	TRBJ2-6	NA	CSATGTSGANVLTF	TGCAGTGCCACAGGCACCTCTGGGGCCAACGTCCTGACTTTC
TRBD2	TRBV5-6	TRBJ2-3	NA	CASTRGALGTDTQYF	TGTGCCTCGACGCGGGGGGCGCTTGGGACAGATACGCAGTATTTT
TRBD1	TRBV2	TRBJ2-1	NA	CASKETGGSYWQFF	TGTGCCAGCAAGGAGACAGGGGGCTCTTATTGGCAGTTCTTC
NA	TRBV29-1	TRBJ2-1	few	CSVGVGSYNEQFF	TGCAGCGTGGGGGTGGGGTCCTACAATGAGCAGTTCTTC
TRBD1	TRBV5-1	TRBJ2-2	few	CASSLAGQGVTGELFF	TGCGCCAGCAGCTTGGCCGGACAGGGGGTCACCGGGGAGCTGTTTTTT
TRBD2	TRBV7-9	TRBJ2-2	NA	CASSPPGTSRSTGELFF	TGTGCCAGCAGCCCACCGGGGACTAGCCGAAGCACCGGGGAGCTGTTTTTT
NA	TRBV3-1	TRBJ1-5	NA	CASSQESAGHSNQPQHF	TGTGCCAGCAGCCAAGAAAGTGCGGGGCATAGCAATCAGCCCCAGCATTTT
TRBD2	TRBV2	TRBJ2-3	few	CATSTSGRTDTQYF	TGTGCCACCTCGACTAGCGGCCGCACAGATACGCAGTATTTT
TRBD2	TRBV7-2	TRBJ2-2	NA	CASSPPGTSGYTGELFF	TGTGCCAGCAGCCCACCAGGGACTAGCGGGTACACCGGGGAGCTGTTTTTT
TRBD2	TRBV19	TRBJ2-3	NA	CASSTTGTSGGPTDTQYF	TGTGCCAGTAGTACCACCGGGACTAGCGGGGGGCCCACAGATACGCAGTATTTT
NA	TRBV7-2	TRBJ2-1	few	CASSLDTSRNEQFF	TGTGCCAGCAGCTTAGACACTAGCCGGAATGAGCAGTTCTTC
NA	TRBV6-1	TRBJ2-3	few	CASSEPAWGGGTDTQYF	TGTGCCAGCAGTGAACCGGCCTGGGGCGGAGGGACTGATACGCAGTATTTT
TRBD2	TRBV15	TRBJ2-5	NA	CATSRDLTSGKETQYF	TGTGCCACCAGCAGAGATTTGACTAGCGGAAAAGAGACCCAGTACTTC
NA	TRBV29-1	TRBJ1-1	NA	CSVETGLMETEAFF	TGCAGCGTTGAGACAGGTTTAATGGAAACTGAAGCTTTCTTT